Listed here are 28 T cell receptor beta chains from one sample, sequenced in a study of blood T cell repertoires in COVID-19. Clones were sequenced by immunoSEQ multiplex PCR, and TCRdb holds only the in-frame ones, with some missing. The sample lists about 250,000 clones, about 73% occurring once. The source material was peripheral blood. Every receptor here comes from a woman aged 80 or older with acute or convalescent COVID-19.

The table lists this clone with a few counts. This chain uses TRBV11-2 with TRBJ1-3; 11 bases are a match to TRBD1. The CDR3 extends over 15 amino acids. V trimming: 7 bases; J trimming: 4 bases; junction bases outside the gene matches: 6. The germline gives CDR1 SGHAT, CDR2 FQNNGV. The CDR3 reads CASKRDRGLGNTIYF. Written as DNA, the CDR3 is TGTGCCAGCAAGCGGGACAGGGGGTTAGGAAACACCATATATTTT.

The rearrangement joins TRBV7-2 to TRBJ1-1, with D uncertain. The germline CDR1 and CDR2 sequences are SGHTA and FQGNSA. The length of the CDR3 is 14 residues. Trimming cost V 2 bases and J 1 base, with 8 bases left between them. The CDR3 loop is CASSLYEENTEAFF. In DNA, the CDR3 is TGTGCCAGCAGCTTATATGAGGAGAACACTGAAGCTTTCTTT. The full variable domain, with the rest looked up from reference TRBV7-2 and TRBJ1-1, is GAGVSQSPSNKVTEKGKDVELRCDPISGHTALYWYRQSLGQGLEFLIYFQGNSAPDKSGLPSDRFSAERTGGSVSTLTIQRTQQEDSAVYLCASSLYEENTEAFFGQGTRLTVV.

In DNA, the CDR3 is TGTGCCAGCAGCTTGGACGGGACACGAAATTCACCCCTCCACTTT. It yields the protein CASSLDGTRNSPLHF. The chain joins TRBV7-2 to TRBJ1-6; tentative D call: TRBD1 (6 bases). Trimming removed 3 bases from V and 7 bases from J, with 13 bases in between. The germline gives CDR1 SGHTA, CDR2 FQGNSA. The CDR3 covers 15 residues.

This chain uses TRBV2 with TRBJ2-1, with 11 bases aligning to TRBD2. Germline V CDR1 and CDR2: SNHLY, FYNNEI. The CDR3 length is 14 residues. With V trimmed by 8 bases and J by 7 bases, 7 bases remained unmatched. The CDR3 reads CASGTSGGGNEQFF. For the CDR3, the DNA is TGTGCCAGCGGCACTAGCGGGGGAGGAAATGAGCAGTTCTTC.

The CDR3 DNA reads as TGTGCTAGTGGTTTGTACGGGGCAGATACGCAGTATTTT. It yields the protein CASGLYGADTQYF. The chain joins TRBV12-5 to TRBJ2-3, with a possible D match to TRBD2 (5 bases). CDR3 size: 13 residues. The V gene's germline CDR1 is LGHNT and CDR2 FRNRAP. Between the trimmed V and J ends, which lost 2 bases and 4 bases, there was a span of 7 bases. Looking up the rest from reference TRBV12-5 and TRBJ2-3 gives the full variable domain: DARVTQTPRHKVTEMGQEVTMRCQPILGHNTVFWYRQTMMQGLELLAYFRNRAPLDDSGMPKDRFSAEMPDATLATLKIQPSEPRDSAVYFCASGLYGADTQYFGPGTRLTVL.

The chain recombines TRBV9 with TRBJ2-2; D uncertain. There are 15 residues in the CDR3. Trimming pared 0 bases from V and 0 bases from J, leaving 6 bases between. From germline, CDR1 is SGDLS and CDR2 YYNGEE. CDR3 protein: CASSVGAANTGELFF. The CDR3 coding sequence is TGTGCCAGCAGCGTAGGGGCAGCGAACACCGGGGAGCTGTTTTTT.

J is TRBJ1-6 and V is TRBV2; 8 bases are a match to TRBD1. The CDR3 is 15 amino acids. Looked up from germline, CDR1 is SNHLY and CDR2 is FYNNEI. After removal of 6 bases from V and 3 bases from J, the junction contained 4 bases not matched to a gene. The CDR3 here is CASSQGAYYNSPLHF. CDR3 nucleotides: TGTGCCAGCAGCCAGGGGGCTTACTATAATTCACCCCTCCACTTT.

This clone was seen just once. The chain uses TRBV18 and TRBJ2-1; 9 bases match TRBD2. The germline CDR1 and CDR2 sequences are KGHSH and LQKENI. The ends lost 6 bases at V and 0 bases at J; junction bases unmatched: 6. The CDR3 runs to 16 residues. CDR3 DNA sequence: TGTGCCAGCTCCCGGGTTAGCGGGAGCTCCTACAATGAGCAGTTCTTC. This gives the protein CASSRVSGSSYNEQFF.

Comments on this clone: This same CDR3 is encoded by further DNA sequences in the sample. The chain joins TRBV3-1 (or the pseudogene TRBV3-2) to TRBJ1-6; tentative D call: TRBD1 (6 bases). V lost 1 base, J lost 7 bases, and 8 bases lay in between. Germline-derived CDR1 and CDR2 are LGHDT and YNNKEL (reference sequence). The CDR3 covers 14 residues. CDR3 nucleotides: TGTGCCAGCAGCCAAGGGACAGAGAATTCACCCCTCCACTTT. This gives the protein CASSQGTENSPLHF.

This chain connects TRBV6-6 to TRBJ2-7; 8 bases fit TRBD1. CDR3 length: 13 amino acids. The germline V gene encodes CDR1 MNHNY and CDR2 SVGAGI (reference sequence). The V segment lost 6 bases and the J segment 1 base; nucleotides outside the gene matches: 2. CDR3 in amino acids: CASRTGVSYEQYF. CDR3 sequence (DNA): TGTGCCAGCAGGACAGGGGTTTCCTACGAGCAGTACTTC.

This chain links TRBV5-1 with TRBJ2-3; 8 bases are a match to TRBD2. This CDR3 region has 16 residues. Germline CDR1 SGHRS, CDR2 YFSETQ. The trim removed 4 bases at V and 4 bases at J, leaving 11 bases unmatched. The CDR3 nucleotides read TGCGCCAGCAGCCCCGGGGGACTAGGTTTGGCAGATACGCAGTATTTT. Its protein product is CASSPGGLGLADTQYF. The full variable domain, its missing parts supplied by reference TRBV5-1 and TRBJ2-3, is KAGVTQTPRYLIKTRGQQVTLSCSPISGHRSVSWYQQTPGQGLQFLFEYFSETQRNKGNFPGRFSGRQFSNSRSEMNVSTLELGDSALYLCASSPGGLGLADTQYFGPGTRLTVL.

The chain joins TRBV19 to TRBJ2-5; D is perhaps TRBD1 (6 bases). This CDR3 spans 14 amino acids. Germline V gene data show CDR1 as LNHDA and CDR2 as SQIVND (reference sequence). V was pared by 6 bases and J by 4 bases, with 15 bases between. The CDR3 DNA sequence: TGTGCCAGTAGCCCAGCTCTAGGGGGAGAGACCCAGTACTTC. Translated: CASSPALGGETQYF.

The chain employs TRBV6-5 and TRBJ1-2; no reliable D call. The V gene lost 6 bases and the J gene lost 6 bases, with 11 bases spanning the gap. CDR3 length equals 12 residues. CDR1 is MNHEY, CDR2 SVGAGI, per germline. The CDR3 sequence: CASSQDNHGYTF. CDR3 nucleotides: TGTGCCAGCAGCCAAGACAACCATGGCTACACCTTC.

The DNA of the CDR3 is TGTGCCAGCACCATAGTGGTTCAAGAGACCCAGTACTTC. This sequence encodes CASTIVVQETQYF. The chain joins TRBV6-5 to TRBJ2-5; no reliable D call. The length of the CDR3 is 13 residues. The germline V gene encodes CDR1 MNHEY and CDR2 SVGAGI. The germline V and J ends were trimmed by 7 bases and 2 bases, with 11 bases remaining between them.

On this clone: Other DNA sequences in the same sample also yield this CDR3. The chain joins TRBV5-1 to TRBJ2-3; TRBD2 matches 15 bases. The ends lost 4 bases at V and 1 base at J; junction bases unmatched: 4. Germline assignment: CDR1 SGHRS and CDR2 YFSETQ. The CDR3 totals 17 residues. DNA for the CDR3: TGCGCCAGCAGCCTCGGACTAGCGGGAGGGGGCACAGATACGCAGTATTTT. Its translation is CASSLGLAGGGTDTQYF. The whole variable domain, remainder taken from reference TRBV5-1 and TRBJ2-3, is KAGVTQTPRYLIKTRGQQVTLSCSPISGHRSVSWYQQTPGQGLQFLFEYFSETQRNKGNFPGRFSGRQFSNSRSEMNVSTLELGDSALYLCASSLGLAGGGTDTQYFGPGTRLTVL.

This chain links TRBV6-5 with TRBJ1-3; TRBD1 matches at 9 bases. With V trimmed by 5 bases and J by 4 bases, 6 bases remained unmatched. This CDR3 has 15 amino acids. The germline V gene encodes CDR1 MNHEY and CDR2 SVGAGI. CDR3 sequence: CASSTQGARGNTIYF. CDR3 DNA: TGTGCCAGCAGTACACAGGGGGCGCGGGGAAACACCATATATTTT.

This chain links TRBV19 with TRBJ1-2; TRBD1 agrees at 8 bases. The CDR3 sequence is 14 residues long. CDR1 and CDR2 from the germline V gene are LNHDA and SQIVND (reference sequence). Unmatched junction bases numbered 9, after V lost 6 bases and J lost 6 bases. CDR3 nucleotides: TGTGCCAGTAGCTACATGGGACAGGCCCATGGCTACACCTTC. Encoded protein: CASSYMGQAHGYTF. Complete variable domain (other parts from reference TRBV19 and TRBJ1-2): DGGITQSPKYLFRKEGQNVTLSCEQNLNHDAMYWYRQDPGQGLRLIYYSQIVNDFQKGDIAEGYSVSREKKESFPLTVTSAQKNPTAFYLCASSYMGQAHGYTFGSGTRLTVV.

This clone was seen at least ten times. CDR3 coding DNA: TGTGCCAGCAGCCCCCAGCAGGGGACCCACTACGAGCAGTACTTC. Protein: CASSPQQGTHYEQYF. This chain connects TRBV7-6 to TRBJ2-7; maybe TRBD1 (6 bases). Germline V gene sequence: CDR1 SGHVS, CDR2 FNYEAQ. Trimming cost V 5 bases and J 3 bases, with 17 bases left between them. This CDR3 spans 15 amino acids.

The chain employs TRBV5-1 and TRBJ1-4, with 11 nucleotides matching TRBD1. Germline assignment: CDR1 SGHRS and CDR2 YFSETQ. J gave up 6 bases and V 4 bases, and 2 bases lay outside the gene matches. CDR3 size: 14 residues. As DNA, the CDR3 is TGCGCCAGCAGCAAGGACAGGGGGCATGAAAAACTGTTTTTT. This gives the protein CASSKDRGHEKLFF.

The CDR3 DNA is TGTGCCAGCAGCTTAGGGAATGGGCCCTCACCCCTCCATGAGCAGTTCTTC. This translates into CASSLGNGPSPLHEQFF. V gene TRBV7-9 combines with J gene TRBJ2-1; no definite D call. V shed 1 base and J shed 8 bases, with 21 bases lying between them. The CDR3 has 17 residues. Germline lookup yields CDR1 SEHNR and CDR2 FQNEAQ (reference sequence).

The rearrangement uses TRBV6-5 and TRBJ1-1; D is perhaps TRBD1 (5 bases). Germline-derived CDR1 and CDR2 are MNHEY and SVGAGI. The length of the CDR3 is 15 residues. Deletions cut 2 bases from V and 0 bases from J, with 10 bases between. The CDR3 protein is CASSYRVGVNTEAFF. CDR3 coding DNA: TGTGCCAGCAGTTACAGGGTAGGGGTGAACACTGAAGCTTTCTTT.

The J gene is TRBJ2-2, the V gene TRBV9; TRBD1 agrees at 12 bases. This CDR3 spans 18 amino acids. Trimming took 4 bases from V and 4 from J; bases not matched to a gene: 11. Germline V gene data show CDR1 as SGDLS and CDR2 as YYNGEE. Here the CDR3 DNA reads TGTGCCAGCAGCAACCGGCCGGGACAGGGGGCGGCCACCGGGGAGCTGTTTTTT. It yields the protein CASSNRPGQGAATGELFF.

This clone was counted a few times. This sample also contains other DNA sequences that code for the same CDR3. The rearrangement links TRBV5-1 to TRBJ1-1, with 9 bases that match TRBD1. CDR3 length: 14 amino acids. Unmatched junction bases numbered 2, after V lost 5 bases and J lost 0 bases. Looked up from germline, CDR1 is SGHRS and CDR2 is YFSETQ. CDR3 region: CASRGQGLNTEAFF. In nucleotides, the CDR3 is TGCGCCAGCAGGGGACAGGGTTTGAACACTGAAGCTTTCTTT.

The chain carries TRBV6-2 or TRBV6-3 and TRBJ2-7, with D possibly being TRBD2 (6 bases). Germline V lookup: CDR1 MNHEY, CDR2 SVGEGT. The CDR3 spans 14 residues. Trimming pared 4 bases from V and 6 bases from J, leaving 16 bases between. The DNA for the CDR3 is TGTGCCAGCAGTTTCAGCGGGTCCTCGGGCGAGCAGTACTTC. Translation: CASSFSGSSGEQYF.

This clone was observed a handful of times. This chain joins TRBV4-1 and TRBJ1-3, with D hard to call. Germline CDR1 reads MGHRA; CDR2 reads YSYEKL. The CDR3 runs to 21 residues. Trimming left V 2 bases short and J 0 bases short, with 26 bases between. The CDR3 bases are TGCGCCAGCAGCCAATATTTACGTCCCCCGACAAGGCAGATCTCTGGAAACACCATATATTTT. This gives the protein CASSQYLRPPTRQISGNTIYF.

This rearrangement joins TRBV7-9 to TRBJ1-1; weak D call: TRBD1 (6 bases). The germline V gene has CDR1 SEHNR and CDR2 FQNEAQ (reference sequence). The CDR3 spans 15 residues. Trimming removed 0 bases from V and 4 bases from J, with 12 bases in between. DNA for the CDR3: TGTGCCAGCAGCTTAGCTGCAGGGGCCTTCACTGAAGCTTTCTTT. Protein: CASSLAAGAFTEAFF.

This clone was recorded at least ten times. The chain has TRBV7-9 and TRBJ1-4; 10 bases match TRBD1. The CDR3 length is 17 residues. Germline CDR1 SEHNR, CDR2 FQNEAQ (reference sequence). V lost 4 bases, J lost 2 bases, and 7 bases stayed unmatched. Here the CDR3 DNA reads TGTGCCAGCAGCTCAACACGACAGGGGGCTACTAATGAAAAACTGTTTTTT. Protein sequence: CASSSTRQGATNEKLFF.

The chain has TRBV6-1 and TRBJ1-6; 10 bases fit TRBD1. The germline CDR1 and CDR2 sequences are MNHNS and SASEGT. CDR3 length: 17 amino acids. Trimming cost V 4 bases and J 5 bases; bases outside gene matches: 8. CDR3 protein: CASSGRDRGKNNSPLHF. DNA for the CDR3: TGTGCCAGCAGTGGCCGGGACAGGGGAAAAAATAATTCACCCCTCCACTTT.